This TCR beta chain was observed in a study of T cell responses to AZD1222 COVID-19 vaccine. Assay used: immunoSEQ multiplex PCR; TCRdb lists only in-frame clones, some missing. Here the sample spans tens of thousands of clones, approximately 90% being singletons. The CDR3 length is 13 residues. Trimming shortened V by 9 bases and J by 2 bases, and 13 bases separated the two germline ends. CDR1 and CDR2 (germline): LNHDA, SQIVND (reference sequence). This clone was detected once. This sequence originates from an adult in good health. The specimen comprised peripheral blood, sampled on day 0 of AZD1222 vaccination. The chain joins TRBV19 to TRBJ2-5; the D is unclear. The CDR3 DNA sequence: TGTGCCAGCCGTATCGCGGAACAAGAGACCCAGTACTTC. Amino acids: CASRIAEQETQYF.